Presented here are 32 T cell receptor beta chains from one specimen sequenced in a study of regulatory T cells in long-lasting Graves disease. Relying on iRepertoire HTBI primers and Arm-PCR of CDR3 regions, the team built TCR beta libraries. TCRdb re-analysed the multiplex PCR reads in MiXCR, keeping a single row per CDR3 protein. The table records roughly 430,000 distinct CDR3 sequences, about 17% of them present only once. Indicated time point: newly diagnosed GD, antithyroid drugs for less than 3 months. PBMC-derived RNA was used for the TCR library. This same sample was also part of a study on T cells in Graves' hyperthyroidism and ophthalmopathy.

This specimen consisted of peripheral blood mononuclear cells (PBMCs), obtained at new diagnosis, from a patient treated with antithyroid drugs. These receptors all stem from a woman under 40 with Graves disease.

This clonotype was counted only a few times. V is TRBV9 and J is TRBJ2-5; 12 bases are a match to TRBD2. Per germline, CDR1 SGDLS and CDR2 YYNGEE. The CDR3 is made up of 18 amino acids. With V trimmed by 3 bases and J by 5 bases, 14 bases remained unmatched. This chain's CDR3 is CASSDPVRASGRVETQYF. For the CDR3, the DNA is TGTGCCAGCAGCGATCCAGTGCGGGCTAGCGGGAGGGTTGAGACCCAGTACTTC.

This clonotype was detected many times. The chain carries TRBV27 and TRBJ2-3; D remains unclear. Germline V gene sequence: CDR1 MNHEY, CDR2 SMNVEV (reference sequence). Trimming stripped 10 bases from V and 5 bases from J, with 10 bases between. The CDR3 covers 11 residues. This CDR3 reads CAIRWGDTQYF. CDR3 sequence (DNA): TGTGCCATAAGATGGGGAGATACGCAGTATTTT.

The rearrangement links TRBV27 to TRBJ2-2; 12 positions agree with TRBD2. Germline V CDR1 and CDR2: MNHEY, SMNVEV (reference sequence). The V segment lost 2 bases and the J segment 3 bases; nucleotides outside the gene matches: 7. The CDR3 has 18 residues. The CDR3 spells CASSLLLAGGFHTGELFF. DNA of the CDR3: TGTGCCAGCAGTTTACTCCTAGCGGGAGGGTTTCACACCGGGGAGCTGTTTTTT.

This clonotype was detected many times. The chain has TRBV7-9 and TRBJ2-3; 7 nucleotides match TRBD1. V shed 5 bases, J shed 0 bases, and the junction held 5 bases outside the gene matches. Per germline, CDR1 SEHNR and CDR2 FQNEAQ (reference sequence). The CDR3 spans 15 residues. CDR3 nucleotide sequence: TGTGCCAGCAGCCCCAAGACAGGGAGCACAGATACGCAGTATTTT. Translation gives CASSPKTGSTDTQYF.

This clonotype was seen at least ten times. V gene TRBV18 combines with J gene TRBJ1-2; D not resolved. The CDR3 totals 13 residues. Germline V gene lookup returns CDR1 KGHSH and CDR2 LQKENI. Trimming stripped 5 bases from V and 2 bases from J, with 9 bases between. CDR3 sequence reads: CASSEQPNYGYTF. In DNA, the CDR3 is TGTGCCAGCTCAGAGCAGCCGAACTATGGCTACACCTTC.

This clonotype was seen only a few times. This could be a read error, since a much larger clone is one nucleotide away. V is TRBV5-1 and J is TRBJ1-1, with TRBD1 identical over 7 bases. Germline trimming cut 7 bases from V and 4 bases from J; bases unmatched to any gene: 10. The CDR3 loop spans 14 amino acids. Germline CDR1 reads SGHRS; CDR2 reads YFSETQ. CDR3 protein: CASRSQGLTTEAFF. In DNA form, the CDR3 reads TGCGCCAGCCGCTCACAGGGGTTGACCACTGAAGCTTTCTTT.

This clonotype was seen at least ten times. The rearrangement joins TRBV20-1 to TRBJ2-2, with D hard to call. Germline CDR1 reads DFQATT; CDR2 reads SNEGSKA (reference sequence). V was pared by 0 bases and J by 5 bases, with 10 bases between. The CDR3 totals 14 residues. CDR3 bases: TGCAGTGCTAGAGATTATAAGCGAACCGGGGAGCTGTTTTTT. It is translated as CSARDYKRTGELFF.

This clonotype was picked up many times. CDR3 DNA: TGCGCCAGCAGCATAGGACCGGGAAACAATCAGCCCCAGCATTTT. Encoded protein: CASSIGPGNNQPQHF. The genes are TRBV5-1 and TRBJ1-5; no clear D. In germline, CDR1 is SGHRS, CDR2 YFSETQ. CDR3 length: 15 residues. V gave up 4 bases and J gave up 3 bases, with 14 bases separating them. The full variable domain, its missing parts supplied by reference TRBV5-1 and TRBJ1-5, is KAGVTQTPRYLIKTRGQQVTLSCSPISGHRSVSWYQQTPGQGLQFLFEYFSETQRNKGNFPGRFSGRQFSNSRSEMNVSTLELGDSALYLCASSIGPGNNQPQHFGDGTRLSIL.

This clonotype showed up many times. The rearrangement links TRBV10-3 to TRBJ1-1, with D maybe TRBD1 (5 bases). This CDR3 has 12 residues. The germline CDR1 and CDR2 sequences are ENHRY and SYGVKD. V lost 6 bases and J lost 5, with 10 bases in between. CDR3: CAISQQETEAFF. In nucleotides, the CDR3 is TGTGCCATCAGCCAACAGGAAACTGAAGCTTTCTTT.

The chain couples TRBV12-3 or TRBV12-4 to TRBJ1-2; TRBD1 is a possible D gene (5 bases). V was shortened by 2 bases and J by 6 bases, with 10 bases between the two germline ends. This CDR3 contains 13 residues. The CDR3 region is CASSLFWGDGYTF. Here the CDR3 DNA reads TGTGCCAGCAGTTTATTCTGGGGCGATGGCTACACCTTC.

The V gene is TRBV7-2, the J gene TRBJ2-3; D remains unclear. V was trimmed by 6 bases and J by 6 bases, leaving 13 bases between them. CDR1 is SGHTA and CDR2 is FQGNSA in the germline V gene. The CDR3 is made up of 13 amino acids. The CDR3 DNA reads TGTGCCAGCAGGCTGGGGAATGGTGATACGCAGTATTTT. Its translation: CASRLGNGDTQYF.

This clonotype has ten or more counts. V is TRBV11-3 and J is TRBJ2-5; unclear D gene. The germline gives CDR1 SGHNT, CDR2 YENEEA. The CDR3 length is 15 residues. Trimming stripped 0 bases from V and 9 bases from J, with 17 bases between. Written as DNA, the CDR3 is TGTGCCAGCAGCTTAGACCCGGGTCCCGCGGTAGCCCAGTACTTC. This encodes CASSLDPGPAVAQYF.

This clonotype came up a few times. J is TRBJ1-3 and V is TRBV19; a possible D gene is TRBD1 (6 bases). This CDR3 spans 17 amino acids. The V end lost 6 bases, the J end lost 8 bases, and 26 bases lay between the germline ends. CDR1 is LNHDA, CDR2 SQIVND, per germline (reference sequence). DNA of the CDR3: TGTGCCAGTAGCAGCACCTCCGGGACCCGGGGGGCCGACACCATATATTTT. It is translated as CASSSTSGTRGADTIYF.

The chain joins TRBV4-3 to TRBJ1-1, with TRBD1 matching 11 bases. Germline lookup yields CDR1 LGHNA and CDR2 YSLEER. This CDR3 has 22 residues. The V segment lost 4 bases and the J segment 0 bases; nucleotides outside the gene matches: 22. CDR3 sequence: CASSLRHFYPGQGVLVNTEAFF. The CDR3 DNA follows: TGCGCCAGCAGCCTTCGTCATTTTTACCCGGGACAGGGGGTCCTGGTGAACACTGAAGCTTTCTTT.

This clonotype was picked up many times. This chain joins TRBV28 and TRBJ2-1; 7 bases are shared with TRBD1. Germline V lookup: CDR1 MDHEN, CDR2 SYDVKM. V lost 3 bases and J lost 4; bases outside the gene matches: 15. The length of the CDR3 is 18 residues. This CDR3 reads CASSFLVLTRDRYNEQFF. In nucleotides, the CDR3 is TGTGCCAGCAGTTTTCTGGTTCTGACTCGGGACAGATACAATGAGCAGTTCTTC.

Remarks on this clonotype: A much larger clone differs by one base, so this may be a read error. The chain's CDR3 is CASSLRDVTSPDTQYF. CDR3 bases: TGCGCCAGCAGCTTGAGGGACGTCACAAGCCCAGATACGCAGTATTTT. This chain joins TRBV5-1 and TRBJ2-3; D is possibly TRBD1 or TRBD2 (5 bases each). Germline assignment: CDR1 SGHRS and CDR2 YFSETQ. This CDR3 contains 16 residues. V gave up 1 base and J gave up 4 bases, with 16 bases separating them.

The chain joins TRBV5-1 to TRBJ2-3, with D possibly matching TRBD2 (6 bases). Germline CDR1 reads SGHRS; CDR2 reads YFSETQ. V lost 4 bases, J lost 1 base, and 10 bases lay in between. This CDR3 has 14 amino acids. The CDR3 spells CASSLGLRTDTQYF. CDR3 DNA: TGCGCCAGCAGCCTGGGACTCCGCACAGATACGCAGTATTTT.

This clonotype was seen a few times. V and J are TRBV6-1 and TRBJ1-1; no clear D gene. CDR1 and CDR2 from the germline V gene are MNHNS and SASEGT. Trimming removed 7 bases at V and 4 bases at J, with 16 bases between. This CDR3 spans 14 amino acids. The CDR3 DNA follows: TGTGCCAGCAAACTAGGGCAATTTGGCACTGAAGCTTTCTTT. This sequence encodes CASKLGQFGTEAFF.

This clonotype was recorded at least ten times. This chain links TRBV20-1 with TRBJ2-5; D possibly corresponds to TRBD2 (6 bases). The CDR3 is 15 amino acids. V gave up 0 bases and J gave up 7 bases, with 18 bases separating them. Germline lookup yields CDR1 DFQATT and CDR2 SNEGSKA (reference sequence). CDR3 sequence: CSARENTSPWGTQYF. The CDR3 DNA reads as TGCAGTGCTAGAGAGAATACTAGCCCCTGGGGGACCCAGTACTTC.

V gene TRBV30 combines with J gene TRBJ2-7; D possibly matches TRBD1 or TRBD2 (5 bases each). V lost 5 bases and J lost 1, with 18 bases in between. Germline V lookup: CDR1 GTSNPN, CDR2 SVGIG (reference sequence). This CDR3 is built from 15 residues. CDR3 sequence reads: CAWGAGSSESYEQYF. DNA for the CDR3: TGTGCCTGGGGGGCGGGCAGTTCCGAATCCTACGAGCAGTACTTC.

The chain links TRBV5-1 to TRBJ2-1; TRBD1 agrees at 12 bases. Germline assignment: CDR1 SGHRS and CDR2 YFSETQ. V gave up 4 bases and J gave up 5 bases; unmatched junction bases: 4. The CDR3 length is 15 residues. The CDR3 reads CASSQGQGAHNEQFF. CDR3 DNA: TGCGCCAGCAGCCAGGGACAGGGGGCGCACAATGAGCAGTTCTTC.

The chain links TRBV20-1 to TRBJ2-7; TRBD1 agrees at 9 bases. With 6 bases clipped from V and 2 bases from J, the junction kept 5 bases outside the gene matches. This CDR3 is 13 amino acids long. The germline V gene has CDR1 DFQATT and CDR2 SNEGSKA (reference sequence). The CDR3 protein is CSASGTGTYEQYF. In DNA, the CDR3 is TGCAGTGCGTCCGGGACAGGGACCTACGAGCAGTACTTC.

This clonotype was seen at least ten times. The V call is TRBV9, the J call TRBJ1-1; a possible D gene is TRBD1 (5 bases). V dropped 0 bases and J dropped 0 bases, with 15 bases sitting between them. The CDR3 loop spans 17 amino acids. Germline V CDR1 and CDR2: SGDLS, YYNGEE. The DNA of the CDR3 is TGTGCCAGCAGCGTAGCATCGGGGACCCTCATGAACACTGAAGCTTTCTTT. Protein sequence: CASSVASGTLMNTEAFF.

The sample holds many counts of this clonotype. The chain employs TRBV11-2 and TRBJ2-3, with 10 nucleotides matching TRBD2. Germline assignment: CDR1 SGHAT and CDR2 FQNNGV. Trimming cost V 4 bases and J 0 bases; bases outside gene matches: 7. The CDR3 totals 17 residues. The CDR3 sequence: CASSSVGLASSTDTQYF. In DNA, the CDR3 is TGTGCCAGCAGCTCTGTGGGACTAGCGTCGAGCACAGATACGCAGTATTTT. The whole variable domain, remainder taken from reference TRBV11-2 and TRBJ2-3, is EAGVAQSPRYKIIEKRQSVAFWCNPISGHATLYWYQQILGQGPKLLIQFQNNGVVDDSQLPKDRFSAERLKGVDSTLKIQPAKLEDSAVYLCASSSVGLASSTDTQYFGPGTRLTVL.

This clonotype was detected many times. The CDR3 here is CASSPPEVLYGYTF. As DNA, the CDR3 is TGTGCCAGCTCACCCCCTGAGGTGCTCTATGGCTACACCTTC. The rearrangement joins TRBV18 to TRBJ1-2; D is uncertain. The CDR3 sequence is 14 residues long. The germline V gene has CDR1 KGHSH and CDR2 LQKENI. V was cut by 3 bases and J by 4 bases, with 12 bases left in between.

The V gene is TRBV6-1, the J gene TRBJ1-5, with 9 bases lining up with TRBD1. The CDR3 consists of 18 residues. The V gene end was trimmed by 8 bases and the J gene end by 0 bases; junction bases not matched to a gene: 14. Germline V lookup: CDR1 MNHNS, CDR2 SASEGT. For the CDR3, the DNA is TGTGCCAGCGGGTCAGCCCGGGGACAGGGACATAGCAATCAGCCCCAGCATTTT. This sequence encodes CASGSARGQGHSNQPQHF.

This clonotype was found many times. The CDR3 DNA reads TGTGCCACCAGTGGGCAGGCAACTAATGAAAAACTGTTTTTT. It encodes CATSGQATNEKLFF. The chain carries TRBV24-1 and TRBJ1-4; no firm D call. Per germline, CDR1 KGHDR and CDR2 SFDVKD. Trimming took off 5 bases at V and 0 bases at J, with 6 bases between the two ends. The CDR3 sequence is 14 residues long.

In nucleotides, the CDR3 is TGTGCCAGCAGCATGGACGGCACAACTAATGAAAAACTGTTTTTT. It yields the protein CASSMDGTTNEKLFF. This rearrangement joins TRBV7-3 to TRBJ1-4; no clear D gene. The CDR3 is 15 residues long. Per the germline V gene, CDR1 is SGHTA and CDR2 is FQGTGA. V shed 5 bases and J shed 0 bases, with 10 bases lying between them.

This chain connects TRBV6-2 or TRBV6-3 to TRBJ2-3; no reliable D call. Germline V gene lookup returns CDR1 MNHEY and CDR2 SVGEGT. Trimming took 2 bases from V and 0 from J, leaving 6 bases between them. This CDR3 comprises 14 residues. CDR3: CASSYGSSTDTQYF. CDR3 bases: TGTGCCAGCAGTTACGGATCTAGCACAGATACGCAGTATTTT.

This clonotype was detected many times. This rearrangement joins TRBV30 to TRBJ2-7; TRBD2 aligns across 11 bases. Trimming removed 4 bases from V and 3 bases from J; junction bases left unmatched: 14. CDR3 length equals 17 residues. In germline, CDR1 is GTSNPN, CDR2 SVGIG (reference sequence). CDR3 bases: TGTGCCTGGATGGGGACTAGCGGTCCCTATTGGAGCTACGAGCAGTACTTC. It translates to CAWMGTSGPYWSYEQYF.

This clonotype was detected a few times. The chain combines TRBV18 with TRBJ2-2; 8 bases are a match to TRBD1. V gave up 4 bases and J gave up 2 bases; unmatched junction bases: 3. Per germline, CDR1 KGHSH and CDR2 LQKENI. This CDR3 is built from 15 residues. The CDR3 sequence: CASSLDRGNTGELFF. The DNA for the CDR3 is TGTGCCAGCTCACTCGACAGGGGCAACACCGGGGAGCTGTTTTTT.

The chain links TRBV14 to TRBJ1-3; possible D gene TRBD1, 5 bases. V shed 2 bases and J shed 1 base, with 15 bases lying between them. CDR1 and CDR2 (germline): SGHDN, FVKESK. The CDR3 is 17 amino acids. CDR3 sequence: CASSQWAYGTSGNTIYF. The CDR3 DNA is TGTGCCAGCAGCCAATGGGCCTATGGGACGTCTGGAAACACCATATATTTT.